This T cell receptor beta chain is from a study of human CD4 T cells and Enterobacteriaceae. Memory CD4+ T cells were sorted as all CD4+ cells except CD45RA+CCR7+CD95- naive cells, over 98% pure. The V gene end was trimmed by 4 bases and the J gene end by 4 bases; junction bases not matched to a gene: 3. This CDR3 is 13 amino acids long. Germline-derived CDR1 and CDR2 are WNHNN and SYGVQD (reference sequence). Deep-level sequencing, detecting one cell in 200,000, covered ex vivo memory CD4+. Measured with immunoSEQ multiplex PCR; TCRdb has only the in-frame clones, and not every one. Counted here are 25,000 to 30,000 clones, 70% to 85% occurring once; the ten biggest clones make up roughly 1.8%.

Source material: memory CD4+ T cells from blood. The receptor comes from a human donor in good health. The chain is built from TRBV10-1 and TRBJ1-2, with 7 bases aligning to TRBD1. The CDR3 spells CASSGTGGYGYTF. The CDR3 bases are TGCGCCAGCAGTGGGACAGGAGGCTATGGCTACACCTTC.